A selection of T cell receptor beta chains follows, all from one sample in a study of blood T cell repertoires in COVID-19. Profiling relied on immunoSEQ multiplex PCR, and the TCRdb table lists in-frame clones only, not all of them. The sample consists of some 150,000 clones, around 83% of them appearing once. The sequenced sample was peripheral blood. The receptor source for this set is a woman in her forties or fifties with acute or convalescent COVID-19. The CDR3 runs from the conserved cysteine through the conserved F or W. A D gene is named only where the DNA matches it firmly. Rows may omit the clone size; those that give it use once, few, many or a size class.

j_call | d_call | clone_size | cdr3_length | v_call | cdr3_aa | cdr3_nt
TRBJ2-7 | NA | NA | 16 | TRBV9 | CASSRRGGRGNYEQYF | TGTGCCAGCAGCCGAAGAGGAGGGCGCGGAAATTACGAGCAGTACTTC
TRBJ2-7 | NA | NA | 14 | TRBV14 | CASSRRFLESEQYF | TGTGCCAGCAGTAGGAGGTTCCTGGAGAGCGAGCAGTACTTC
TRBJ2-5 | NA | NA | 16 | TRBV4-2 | CASSQAAGEQQETQYF | TGTGCCAGCAGCCAAGCCGCAGGGGAGCAGCAAGAGACCCAGTACTTC
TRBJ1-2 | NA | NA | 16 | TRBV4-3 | CASSQEEGMVWRGYTF | TGCGCCAGCAGCCAAGAAGAGGGAATGGTGTGGCGGGGCTACACCTTC
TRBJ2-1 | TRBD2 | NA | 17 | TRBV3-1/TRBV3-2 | CASSQGGTSGMSNEQFF | TGTGCCAGCAGCCAAGGGGGGACTAGCGGGATGAGCAATGAGCAGTTCTTC
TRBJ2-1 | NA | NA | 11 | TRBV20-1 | CSARDWSGQFF | TGCAGTGCTAGAGATTGGAGCGGGCAGTTCTTC
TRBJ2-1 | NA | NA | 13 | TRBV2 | CASSGLTYNEQFF | TGTGCCAGCAGTGGACTTACCTACAATGAGCAGTTCTTC
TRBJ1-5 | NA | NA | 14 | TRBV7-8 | CASSLTGSDQPQHF | TGTGCCAGCAGTCTTACAGGATCGGATCAGCCCCAGCATTTT
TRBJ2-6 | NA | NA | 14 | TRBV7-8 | CASSPLRGANVLTF | TGTGCCAGCAGCCCCCTCCGTGGGGCCAACGTCCTGACTTTC
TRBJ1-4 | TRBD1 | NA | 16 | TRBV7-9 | CASRGTGSGPFEKLFF | TGTGCCAGCAGGGGGACAGGGTCGGGCCCTTTTGAAAAACTGTTTTTT
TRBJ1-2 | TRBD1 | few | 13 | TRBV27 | CASSADRVGGYTF | TGTGCCAGCAGTGCCGACAGGGTTGGTGGCTACACCTTC
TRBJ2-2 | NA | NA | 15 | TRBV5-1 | CASSLYQGGTGELFF | TGCGCCAGCAGCTTGTACCAGGGTGGAACCGGGGAGCTGTTTTTT
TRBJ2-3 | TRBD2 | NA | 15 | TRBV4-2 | CASSQLSGSLNTQYF | TGTGCCAGCAGCCAACTTAGCGGGAGCCTAAATACGCAGTATTTT
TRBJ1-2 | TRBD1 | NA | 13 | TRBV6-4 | CASRGTGRGGYTF | TGTGCCAGCAGAGGGACAGGGCGGGGTGGCTACACCTTC
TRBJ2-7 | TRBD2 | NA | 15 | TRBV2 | CASSRWGGLSYEQYF | TGTGCCAGCAGTAGGTGGGGGGGACTCTCCTACGAGCAGTACTTC
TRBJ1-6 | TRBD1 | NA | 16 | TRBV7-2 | CASSLVAGGLNSPLHF | TGTGCCAGCAGCTTAGTGGCAGGGGGCCTGAATTCACCCCTCCACTTT
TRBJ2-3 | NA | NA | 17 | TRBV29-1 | CSVDAGISSSHTDTQYF | TGCAGCGTTGACGCGGGGATTTCCTCGTCCCACACAGATACGCAGTATTTT
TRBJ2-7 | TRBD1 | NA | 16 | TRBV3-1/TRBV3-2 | CASSPPGQGFSYEQYF | TGTGCCAGCAGCCCCCCGGGACAGGGATTTTCCTACGAGCAGTACTTC
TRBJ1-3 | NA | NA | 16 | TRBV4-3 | CASSQDQGLSGNTIYF | TGCGCCAGCAGCCAAGATCAGGGATTGTCTGGAAACACCATATATTTT
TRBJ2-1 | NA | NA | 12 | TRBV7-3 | CASSPAGNEQFF | TGTGCCAGCAGCCCTGCGGGCAATGAGCAGTTCTTC
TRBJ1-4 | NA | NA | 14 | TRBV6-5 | CASRRAATNEKLFF | TGTGCCAGCAGGAGGGCAGCGACTAATGAAAAACTGTTTTTT
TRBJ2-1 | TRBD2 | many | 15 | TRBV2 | CASRALAGGDNEQFF | TGTGCCAGCAGAGCACTAGCGGGGGGGGACAATGAGCAGTTCTTC
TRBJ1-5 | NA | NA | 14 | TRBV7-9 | CASSLVDSSQPQHF | TGTGCCAGCAGCTTAGTCGACAGCTCCCAGCCCCAGCATTTT
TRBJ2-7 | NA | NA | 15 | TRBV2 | CASSVRGRSSYEQYF | TGTGCCAGCAGTGTCAGGGGGAGGAGCTCCTACGAGCAGTACTTC
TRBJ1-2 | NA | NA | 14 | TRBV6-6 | CASSYLGEGTGYTF | TGTGCCAGCAGTTACCTTGGGGAGGGGACCGGCTACACCTTC
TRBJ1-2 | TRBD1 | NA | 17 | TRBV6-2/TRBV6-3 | CASSYSWDRERNYGYTF | TGTGCCAGCAGTTACTCATGGGACAGGGAAAGAAACTATGGCTACACCTTC
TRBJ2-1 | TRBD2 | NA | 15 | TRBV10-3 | CAITEIAGGPNEQFF | TGTGCCATCACCGAAATAGCGGGGGGGCCCAATGAGCAGTTCTTC
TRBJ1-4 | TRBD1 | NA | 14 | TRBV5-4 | CASSSEQGGEKLFF | TGTGCCAGCAGCTCTGAGCAGGGGGGTGAAAAACTGTTTTTT
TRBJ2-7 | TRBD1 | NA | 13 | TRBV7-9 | CASSLETGTEQYF | TGTGCCAGCAGCTTAGAGACAGGGACCGAGCAGTACTTC
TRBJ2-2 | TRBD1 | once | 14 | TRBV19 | CASSRDRGPGELFF | TGTGCCAGTAGTCGGGACAGGGGGCCCGGGGAGCTGTTTTTT
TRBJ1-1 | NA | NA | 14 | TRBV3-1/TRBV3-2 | CASSQVGGNTEAFF | TGTGCCAGCAGCCAAGTCGGGGGAAACACTGAAGCTTTCTTT
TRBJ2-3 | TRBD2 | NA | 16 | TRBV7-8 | CASSPRALAGTDTQYF | TGTGCCAGCAGCCCTAGGGCGCTAGCGGGCACAGATACGCAGTATTTT
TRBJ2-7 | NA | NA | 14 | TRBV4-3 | CASSQGPQQYEQYF | TGCGCCAGCAGCCAAGGACCACAGCAGTACGAGCAGTACTTC
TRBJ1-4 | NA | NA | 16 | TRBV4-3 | CASSQDMRWLSEKLFF | TGCGCCAGCAGCCAAGATATGCGGTGGCTCTCGGAAAAACTGTTTTTT
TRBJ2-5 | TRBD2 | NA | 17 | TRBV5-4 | CASSSGTSGGTQETQYF | TGTGCCAGCAGCTCCGGGACTAGCGGGGGGACGCAAGAGACCCAGTACTTC
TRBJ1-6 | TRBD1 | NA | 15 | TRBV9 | CASSASGTGSSPLHF | TGTGCCAGCAGCGCCTCCGGGACAGGGTCATCACCCCTCCACTTT
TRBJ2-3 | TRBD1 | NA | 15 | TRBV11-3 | CASSSGQGSTDTQYF | TGTGCCAGCAGCTCGGGACAGGGAAGCACAGATACGCAGTATTTT
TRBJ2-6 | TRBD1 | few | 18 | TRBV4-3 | CASSQARGPLSGANVLTF | TGCGCCAGCAGCCAAGCAAGGGGGCCCCTCTCTGGGGCCAACGTCCTGACTTTC
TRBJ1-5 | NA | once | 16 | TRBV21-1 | CASSKDHRYSNQPQHF | TGTGCCAGCAGCAAAGATCACAGATATAGCAATCAGCCCCAGCATTTT
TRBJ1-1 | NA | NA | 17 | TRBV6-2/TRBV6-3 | CASSYSGTRGLGAEAFF | TGTGCCAGCAGTTACTCAGGGACAAGGGGCCTCGGTGCTGAAGCTTTCTTT
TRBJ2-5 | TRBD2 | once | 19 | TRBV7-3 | CASSLTYPGGLAGKETQYF | TGTGCCAGCAGCTTAACATATCCGGGGGGACTAGCGGGAAAAGAGACCCAGTACTTC
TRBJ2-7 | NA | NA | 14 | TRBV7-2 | CASSILPLTYEQYF | TGTGCCAGCAGCATACTACCCCTAACCTACGAGCAGTACTTC
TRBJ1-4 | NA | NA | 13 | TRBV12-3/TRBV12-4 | CASSFGGGEKLFF | TGTGCCAGCAGTTTCGGGGGAGGGGAAAAACTGTTTTTT
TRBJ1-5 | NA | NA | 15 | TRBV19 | CASSIISGSNQPQHF | TGTGCCAGTAGTATTATCTCGGGGAGCAATCAGCCCCAGCATTTT
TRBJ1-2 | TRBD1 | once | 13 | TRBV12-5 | CASGRGLEGGYTF | TGTGCTAGTGGAAGGGGGCTAGAGGGTGGCTACACCTTC
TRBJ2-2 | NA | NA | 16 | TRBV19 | CASGKVGQGGFGELFF | TGTGCCAGTGGGAAGGTTGGGCAGGGGGGATTCGGGGAGCTGTTTTTT
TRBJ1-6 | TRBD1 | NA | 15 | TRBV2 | CASRPGTGGNSPLHF | TGTGCCAGCAGGCCCGGGACAGGGGGTAATTCACCCCTCCACTTT
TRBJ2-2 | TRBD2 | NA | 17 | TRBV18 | CASSPSPSGRGTGELFF | TGTGCCAGCTCACCTAGTCCGAGCGGGAGGGGCACCGGGGAGCTGTTTTTT
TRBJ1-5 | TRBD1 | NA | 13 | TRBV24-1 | CATGTGSNQPQHF | TGTGCCACGGGGACAGGGAGCAATCAGCCCCAGCATTTT
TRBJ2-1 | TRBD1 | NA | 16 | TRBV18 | CASSLGQDLSYNEQFF | TGTGCCAGCTCACTGGGACAGGACCTTTCCTACAATGAGCAGTTCTTC
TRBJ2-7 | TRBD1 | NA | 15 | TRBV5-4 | CASSSRQGLDHEQYF | TGTGCCAGCAGCTCACGACAGGGATTGGACCACGAGCAGTACTTC
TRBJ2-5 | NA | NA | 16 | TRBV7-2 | CASSPRTTLRVETQYF | TGTGCCAGCAGCCCCCGGACTACCCTGAGGGTAGAGACCCAGTACTTC
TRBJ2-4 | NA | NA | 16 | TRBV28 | CASSLFGGTSKNIQYF | TGTGCCAGCAGTTTATTTGGCGGGACGTCCAAAAACATTCAGTACTTC
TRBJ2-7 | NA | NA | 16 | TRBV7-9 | CASSPGSGRSSYEQYF | TGTGCCAGCAGCCCAGGGTCAGGGAGGAGCTCCTACGAGCAGTACTTC
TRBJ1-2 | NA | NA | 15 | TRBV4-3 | CASSQEDSPTGGYTF | TGCGCCAGCAGCCAAGAAGACAGCCCGACCGGGGGCTACACCTTC
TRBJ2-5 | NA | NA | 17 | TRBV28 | CASSLSVGQGKGETQYF | TGTGCCAGCAGTTTATCCGTCGGGCAGGGGAAGGGAGAGACCCAGTACTTC
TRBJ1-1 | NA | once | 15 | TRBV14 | CASSQYRGGRTEAFF | TGTGCCAGCAGCCAGTACCGTGGGGGCCGCACTGAAGCTTTCTTT